A selection of T cell receptor beta chains follows, all from one sample in a study of cytomegalovirus exposure and HLA in healthy donors. Profiled with immunoSEQ multiplex PCR; TCRdb holds only in-frame clones, not every one. This sample has 100,000 to 150,000 clones, with around 78% found just once. Sequencing used PBMCs. These receptors all stem from a woman between 45 and 65 years old in good health and CMV-seronegative. CDR3s include the opening cysteine and the closing phenylalanine or tryptophan. D genes are given only for firm matches. Not all rows give a size; the values are once, few, many and, for expanded clones, a class.

cdr3_nt	cdr3_aa	clone_size	cdr3_length	d_call	v_call	j_call
TGCGCCAGCAGGGAAAAGGGGGCGGGCTATGGCTACACCTTC	CASREKGAGYGYTF	.	14	TRBD1	TRBV10-1	TRBJ1-2
TGTGCCAGTAGTCCACAGGGATCGGGGCAGCCCCAGCATTTT	CASSPQGSGQPQHF	.	14	.	TRBV19	TRBJ1-5
TGTGCCATCAGCGAGGCGATCACAGATACGCAGTATTTT	CAISEAITDTQYF	.	13	.	TRBV10-3	TRBJ2-3
TGTGCCAGCAGCTCCCCGGAGGGATATGGCTACACCTTC	CASSSPEGYGYTF	.	13	.	TRBV11-1	TRBJ1-2
TGTGTAATAGGGGAACTCTACGAGCAGTACTTC	CVIGELYEQYF	.	11	.	TRBV7-9	TRBJ2-7
TGTGCCAGCAGTCTCCATCTTGGGGAGAGCACAGATACGCAGTATTTT	CASSLHLGESTDTQYF	.	16	.	TRBV9	TRBJ2-3
TGTGCCAGCAGCCCAGCGGGGACGGGGGAAAAACTGTTTTTT	CASSPAGTGEKLFF	few	14	.	TRBV7-9	TRBJ1-4
TGTGCCAGCAGTTACGGTCGCGGGACTGAAGCTTTCTTT	CASSYGRGTEAFF	.	13	.	TRBV6-5	TRBJ1-1
TGTGCCAGCAGTCCCGAGCGGGAATCTACCTACGAGCAGTACTTC	CASSPERESTYEQYF	.	15	TRBD2	TRBV28	TRBJ2-7
TGTGCCAGCAGCCCTTTACAGGGATCTGGAAACACCATATATTTT	CASSPLQGSGNTIYF	.	15	.	TRBV4-2	TRBJ1-3
TGTGCCAGCAGCGGCCCGGGACTAGCGGGAGGGAGCTCCTACAATGAGCAGTTCTTC	CASSGPGLAGGSSYNEQFF	.	19	TRBD2	TRBV11-3	TRBJ2-1
TGTGCCAGCAGTGACCGCCAGGGGGACCAAGAGACCCAGTACTTC	CASSDRQGDQETQYF	few	15	TRBD1	TRBV4-2	TRBJ2-5
TGTGCCTGGAGTGTAGCGGCCCGTCGCAATCAGCCCCAGCATTTT	CAWSVAARRNQPQHF	once	15	.	TRBV30	TRBJ1-5
TGTGCCACCAGCAGAGCACAGGACAGGCCCCAAGAGACCCAGTACTTC	CATSRAQDRPQETQYF	.	16	TRBD1	TRBV15	TRBJ2-5
TGTGCCAGCAGCTCCGGGAACAACTATGGCTACACCTTC	CASSSGNNYGYTF	.	13	.	TRBV7-2	TRBJ1-2
TGTGCCAGCAGCTTGTCTCTAGCGGGAGGGGAGACCCAGTACTTC	CASSLSLAGGETQYF	.	15	TRBD2	TRBV5-6	TRBJ2-5
TGTGCCAGCAGTGGCGACAGGGGGGACCTCTCTGGGGCCAACGTCCTGACTTTC	CASSGDRGDLSGANVLTF	.	18	TRBD1	TRBV25-1	TRBJ2-6
TGTGCCAGCAGCACAGCTCCGGGACTAGCGGGAGCAGAGACCCAGTACTTC	CASSTAPGLAGAETQYF	.	17	TRBD2	TRBV9	TRBJ2-5
TGTGCCAGCAGCTTCGAGCGAGGAGCGGGAGAGGGAGATACGCAGTATTTT	CASSFERGAGEGDTQYF	.	17	TRBD2	TRBV7-9	TRBJ2-3
TGTGCCAGCAGTTTAATTGCAGGGGCTCGTGAGACCCAGTACTTC	CASSLIAGARETQYF	.	15	.	TRBV28	TRBJ2-5
TGTGCCAGCAGCGTAAAGGCAGGGGAAGATACTGAAGCTTTCTTT	CASSVKAGEDTEAFF	.	15	.	TRBV9	TRBJ1-1
TGTGCCAGCAAAACTGGGGCTAGCGGGAAGACAGATACGCAGTATTTT	CASKTGASGKTDTQYF	.	16	TRBD2	TRBV6-6	TRBJ2-3
TGTGCCAGCAGCCAAGATCTGAGGGGGGAGCTGTTTTTT	CASSQDLRGELFF	.	13	.	TRBV14	TRBJ2-2
TGTGCCAGCCAGGGGGAAGGCTCCTACAATGAGCAGTTCTTC	CASQGEGSYNEQFF	.	14	TRBD1	TRBV10-3	TRBJ2-1
TGTGCCAGCTCAGAGGGTAACACTGAAGCTTTCTTT	CASSEGNTEAFF	few	12	.	TRBV18	TRBJ1-1
TGTGCCAGCAGCTTGGACAGGGGCACTGAAGCTTTCTTT	CASSLDRGTEAFF	.	13	TRBD1	TRBV5-4	TRBJ1-1
TGTGCCAGCAGCCAAGATCGGAGACAGGCCGAGTCTGGGGCCAACGTCCTGACTTTC	CASSQDRRQAESGANVLTF	.	19	.	TRBV4-2	TRBJ2-6
TGTGCCAGCAGCGCTCCCACAGGGGTTGACACTGAAGCTTTCTTT	CASSAPTGVDTEAFF	.	15	TRBD1	TRBV7-9	TRBJ1-1
TGTGCCAGCAGCAAGCAGGGGGCCCCCACAGATACGCAGTATTTT	CASSKQGAPTDTQYF	.	15	TRBD1	TRBV6-5	TRBJ2-3
TGTGCCAGCAGCTGGGCGGAACAGGGGTTGAGCCCCGGCTCTGGAAACACCATATATTTT	CASSWAEQGLSPGSGNTIYF	.	20	TRBD1	TRBV4-2	TRBJ1-3
TGTGCCAGCAGCTTACTAGCGGGAGGCCGCTACAATGAGCAGTTCTTC	CASSLLAGGRYNEQFF	.	16	TRBD2	TRBV9	TRBJ2-1
TGTGCCATCCGGACAGGGGCGAACACTGAAGCTTTCTTT	CAIRTGANTEAFF	.	13	TRBD1	TRBV19	TRBJ1-1
TGTGCCAGCAGCTTCGTAGGCAGGAGCGGTTATGGCTACACCTTC	CASSFVGRSGYGYTF	.	15	.	TRBV13	TRBJ1-2
TGTGCCAGCAGGGATACCGGGAGATTTAATGAAAAACTGTTTTTT	CASRDTGRFNEKLFF	.	15	.	TRBV28	TRBJ1-4
TGTGCCAGCAGCGTTCAAGCGGGAGAGACCCAGTACTTC	CASSVQAGETQYF	.	13	.	TRBV9	TRBJ2-5
TGTGCCAGCCGGGACACCAATGAAAAACTGTTTTTT	CASRDTNEKLFF	once	12	.	TRBV27	TRBJ1-4
TGTGCCAGCAGCTTAGTTGGCGGTGAAGCTTTCTTT	CASSLVGGEAFF	.	12	.	TRBV7-2	TRBJ1-1
TGTGCCATCAGTGCCCTTTACGAGCAGTACTTC	CAISALYEQYF	.	11	.	TRBV10-3	TRBJ2-7
TGTGCCAGCAGCCCGTACTCCGGACAGGCTCAACAAGCTTTCTTT	CASSPYSGQAQQAFF	.	15	TRBD1	TRBV9	TRBJ1-1
TGTGCCAGCTCTAGGGACAGGGCTGGTGAAAAACTGTTTTTT	CASSRDRAGEKLFF	.	14	TRBD1	TRBV18	TRBJ1-4